The T cell receptor (beta chain) described here comes from a study of T cell responses to AZD1222 COVID-19 vaccine. Study-wide findings and caveats: Vaccine-related CD4 TCRs covered spike, predominating at 160-218 and 743-854. The donor group comprised mostly white British people and more females; the analysis possibly underestimated clonal diversity.

Sequencing was performed with immunoSEQ multiplex PCR; in TCRdb, only in-frame clones are kept and a portion is missing. This sample has tens of thousands of clones, with around 83% found just once. V gave up 0 bases and J gave up 2 bases, with 10 bases separating them. The CDR3 totals 15 residues. CDR1 is KGHSH, CDR2 LQKENI, per germline. Concerning this clone: Its antigen is unidentified.

Second-dose intervals near 4 or 12 weeks were combined. The specimen was peripheral blood, collected 28 days after the second AZD1222 dose. The sequence was collected from an adult who received the AZD1222 COVID-19 vaccine. The rearrangement uses TRBV18 and TRBJ2-5; D uncertain. CDR3 region: CASSPPSKRQETQYF. The CDR3 DNA reads as TGTGCCAGCTCACCACCGTCGAAAAGACAAGAGACCCAGTACTTC.